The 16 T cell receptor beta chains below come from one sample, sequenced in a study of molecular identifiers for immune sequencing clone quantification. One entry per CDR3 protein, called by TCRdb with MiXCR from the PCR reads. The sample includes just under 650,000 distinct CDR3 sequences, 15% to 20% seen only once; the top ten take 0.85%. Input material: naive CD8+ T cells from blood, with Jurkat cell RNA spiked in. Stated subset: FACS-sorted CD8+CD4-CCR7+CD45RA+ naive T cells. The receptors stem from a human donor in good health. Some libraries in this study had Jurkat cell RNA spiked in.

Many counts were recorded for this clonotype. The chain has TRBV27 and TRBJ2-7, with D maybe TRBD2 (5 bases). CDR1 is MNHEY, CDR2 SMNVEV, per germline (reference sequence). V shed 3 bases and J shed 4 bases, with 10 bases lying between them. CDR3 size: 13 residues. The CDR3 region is CASSFRTGYEQYF. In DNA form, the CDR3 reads TGTGCCAGCAGTTTCCGGACGGGATACGAGCAGTACTTC.

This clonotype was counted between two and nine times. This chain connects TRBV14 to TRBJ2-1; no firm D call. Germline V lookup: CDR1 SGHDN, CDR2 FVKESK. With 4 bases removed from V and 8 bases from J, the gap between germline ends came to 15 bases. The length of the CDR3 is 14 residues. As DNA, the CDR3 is TGTGCCAGCAGCCCCTTTAGGATCCTAGATGAGCAGTTCTTC. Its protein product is CASSPFRILDEQFF. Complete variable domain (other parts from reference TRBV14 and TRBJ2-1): EAGVTQFPSHSVIEKGQTVTLRCDPISGHDNLYWYRRVMGKEIKFLLHFVKESKQDESGMPNNRFLAERTGGTYSTLKVQPAELEDSGVYFCASSPFRILDEQFFGPGTRLTVL.

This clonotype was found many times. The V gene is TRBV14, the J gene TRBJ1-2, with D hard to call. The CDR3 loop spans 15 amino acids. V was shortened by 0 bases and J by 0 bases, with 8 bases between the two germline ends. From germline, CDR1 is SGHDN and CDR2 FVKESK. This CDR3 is CASSQDIAPNYGYTF. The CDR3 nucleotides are TGTGCCAGCAGCCAAGATATTGCACCTAACTATGGCTACACCTTC.

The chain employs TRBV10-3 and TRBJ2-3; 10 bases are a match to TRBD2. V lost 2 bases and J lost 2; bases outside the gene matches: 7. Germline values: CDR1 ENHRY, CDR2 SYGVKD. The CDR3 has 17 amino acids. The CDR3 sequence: CAISEGLAETPTDTQYF. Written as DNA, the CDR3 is TGTGCCATCAGTGAGGGACTAGCGGAGACCCCCACAGATACGCAGTATTTT.

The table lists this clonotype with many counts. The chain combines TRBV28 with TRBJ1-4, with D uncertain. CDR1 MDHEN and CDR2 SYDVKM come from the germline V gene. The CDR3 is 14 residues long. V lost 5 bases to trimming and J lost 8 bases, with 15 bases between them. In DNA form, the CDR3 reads TGTGCCAGCAGTCCCGGTATGAAAACCGAAAAACTGTTTTTT. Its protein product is CASSPGMKTEKLFF.

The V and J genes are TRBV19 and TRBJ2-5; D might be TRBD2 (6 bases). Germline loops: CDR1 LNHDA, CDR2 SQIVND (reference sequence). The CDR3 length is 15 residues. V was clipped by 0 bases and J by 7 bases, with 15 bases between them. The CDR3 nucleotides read TGTGCCAGTAGTATAGACAGGACTACCACGGGGACCCAGTACTTC. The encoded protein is CASSIDRTTTGTQYF.

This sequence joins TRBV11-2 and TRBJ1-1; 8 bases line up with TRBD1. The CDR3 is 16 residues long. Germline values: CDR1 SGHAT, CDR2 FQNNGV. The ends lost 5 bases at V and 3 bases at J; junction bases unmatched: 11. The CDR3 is CASSTRAGGWDTEAFF. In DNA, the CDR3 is TGTGCCAGCAGCACTAGGGCAGGGGGCTGGGACACTGAAGCTTTCTTT.

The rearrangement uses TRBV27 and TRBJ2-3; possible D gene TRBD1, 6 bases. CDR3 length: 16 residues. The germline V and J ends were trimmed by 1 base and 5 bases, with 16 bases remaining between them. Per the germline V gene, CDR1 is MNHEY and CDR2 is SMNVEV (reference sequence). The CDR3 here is CASSLWIGQTLDTQYF. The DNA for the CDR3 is TGTGCCAGCAGTTTATGGATCGGACAGACCCTAGATACGCAGTATTTT.

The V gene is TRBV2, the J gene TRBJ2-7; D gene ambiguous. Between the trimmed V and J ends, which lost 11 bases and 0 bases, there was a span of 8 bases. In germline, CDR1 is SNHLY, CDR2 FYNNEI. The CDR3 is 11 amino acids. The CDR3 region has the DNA TGTGCCTTCAGAATCTCCTACGAGCAGTACTTC. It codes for CAFRISYEQYF.

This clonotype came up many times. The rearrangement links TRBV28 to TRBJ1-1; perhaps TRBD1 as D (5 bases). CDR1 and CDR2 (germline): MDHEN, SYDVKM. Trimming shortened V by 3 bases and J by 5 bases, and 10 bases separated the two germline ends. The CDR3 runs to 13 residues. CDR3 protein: CASSFAGRTEAFF. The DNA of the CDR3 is TGTGCCAGCAGTTTCGCAGGGAGGACTGAAGCTTTCTTT.

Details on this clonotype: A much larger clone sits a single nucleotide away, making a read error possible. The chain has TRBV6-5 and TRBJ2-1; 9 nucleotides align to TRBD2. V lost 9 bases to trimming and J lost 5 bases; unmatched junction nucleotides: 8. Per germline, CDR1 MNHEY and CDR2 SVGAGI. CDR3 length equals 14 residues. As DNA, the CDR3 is TGTGCCAGTGGTCCAGCGGGGGGACACAATGAGCAGTTCTTC. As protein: CASGPAGGHNEQFF.

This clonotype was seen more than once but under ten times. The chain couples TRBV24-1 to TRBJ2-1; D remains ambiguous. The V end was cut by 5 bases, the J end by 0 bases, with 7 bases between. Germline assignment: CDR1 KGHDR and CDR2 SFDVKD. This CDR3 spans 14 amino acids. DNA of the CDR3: TGTGCCACCAGTGGGGTAAGCTCCTACAATGAGCAGTTCTTC. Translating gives CATSGVSSYNEQFF.

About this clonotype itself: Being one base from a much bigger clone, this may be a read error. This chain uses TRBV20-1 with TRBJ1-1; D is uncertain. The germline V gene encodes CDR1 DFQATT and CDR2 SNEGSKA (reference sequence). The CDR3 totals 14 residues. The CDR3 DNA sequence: TGCAGTGCTGGAGACACCCCTAGGACGACTGAAGCTTTCTTT. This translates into CSAGDTPRTTEAFF.

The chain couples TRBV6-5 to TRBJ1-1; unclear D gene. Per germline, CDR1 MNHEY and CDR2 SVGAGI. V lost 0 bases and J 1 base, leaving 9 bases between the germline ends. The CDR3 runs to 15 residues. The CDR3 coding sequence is TGTGCCAGCAGTTACTCTGGGCACACGAACACTGAAGCTTTCTTT. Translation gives CASSYSGHTNTEAFF.

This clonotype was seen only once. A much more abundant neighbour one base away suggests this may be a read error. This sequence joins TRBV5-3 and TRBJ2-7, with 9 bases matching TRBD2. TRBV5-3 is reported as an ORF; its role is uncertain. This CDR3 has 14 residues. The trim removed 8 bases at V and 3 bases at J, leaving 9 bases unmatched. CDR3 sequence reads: CASCTGTSLYEQYF. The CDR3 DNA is TGTGCCAGCTGCACCGGGACTAGCCTCTACGAGCAGTACTTC.

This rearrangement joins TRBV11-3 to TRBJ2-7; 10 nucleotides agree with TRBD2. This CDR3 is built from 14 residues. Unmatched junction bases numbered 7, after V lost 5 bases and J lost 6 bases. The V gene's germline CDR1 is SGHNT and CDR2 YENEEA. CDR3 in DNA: TGTGCCAGCAGCCCCCGCCGGACTAGCGGCGAGCAGTACTTC. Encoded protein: CASSPRRTSGEQYF.